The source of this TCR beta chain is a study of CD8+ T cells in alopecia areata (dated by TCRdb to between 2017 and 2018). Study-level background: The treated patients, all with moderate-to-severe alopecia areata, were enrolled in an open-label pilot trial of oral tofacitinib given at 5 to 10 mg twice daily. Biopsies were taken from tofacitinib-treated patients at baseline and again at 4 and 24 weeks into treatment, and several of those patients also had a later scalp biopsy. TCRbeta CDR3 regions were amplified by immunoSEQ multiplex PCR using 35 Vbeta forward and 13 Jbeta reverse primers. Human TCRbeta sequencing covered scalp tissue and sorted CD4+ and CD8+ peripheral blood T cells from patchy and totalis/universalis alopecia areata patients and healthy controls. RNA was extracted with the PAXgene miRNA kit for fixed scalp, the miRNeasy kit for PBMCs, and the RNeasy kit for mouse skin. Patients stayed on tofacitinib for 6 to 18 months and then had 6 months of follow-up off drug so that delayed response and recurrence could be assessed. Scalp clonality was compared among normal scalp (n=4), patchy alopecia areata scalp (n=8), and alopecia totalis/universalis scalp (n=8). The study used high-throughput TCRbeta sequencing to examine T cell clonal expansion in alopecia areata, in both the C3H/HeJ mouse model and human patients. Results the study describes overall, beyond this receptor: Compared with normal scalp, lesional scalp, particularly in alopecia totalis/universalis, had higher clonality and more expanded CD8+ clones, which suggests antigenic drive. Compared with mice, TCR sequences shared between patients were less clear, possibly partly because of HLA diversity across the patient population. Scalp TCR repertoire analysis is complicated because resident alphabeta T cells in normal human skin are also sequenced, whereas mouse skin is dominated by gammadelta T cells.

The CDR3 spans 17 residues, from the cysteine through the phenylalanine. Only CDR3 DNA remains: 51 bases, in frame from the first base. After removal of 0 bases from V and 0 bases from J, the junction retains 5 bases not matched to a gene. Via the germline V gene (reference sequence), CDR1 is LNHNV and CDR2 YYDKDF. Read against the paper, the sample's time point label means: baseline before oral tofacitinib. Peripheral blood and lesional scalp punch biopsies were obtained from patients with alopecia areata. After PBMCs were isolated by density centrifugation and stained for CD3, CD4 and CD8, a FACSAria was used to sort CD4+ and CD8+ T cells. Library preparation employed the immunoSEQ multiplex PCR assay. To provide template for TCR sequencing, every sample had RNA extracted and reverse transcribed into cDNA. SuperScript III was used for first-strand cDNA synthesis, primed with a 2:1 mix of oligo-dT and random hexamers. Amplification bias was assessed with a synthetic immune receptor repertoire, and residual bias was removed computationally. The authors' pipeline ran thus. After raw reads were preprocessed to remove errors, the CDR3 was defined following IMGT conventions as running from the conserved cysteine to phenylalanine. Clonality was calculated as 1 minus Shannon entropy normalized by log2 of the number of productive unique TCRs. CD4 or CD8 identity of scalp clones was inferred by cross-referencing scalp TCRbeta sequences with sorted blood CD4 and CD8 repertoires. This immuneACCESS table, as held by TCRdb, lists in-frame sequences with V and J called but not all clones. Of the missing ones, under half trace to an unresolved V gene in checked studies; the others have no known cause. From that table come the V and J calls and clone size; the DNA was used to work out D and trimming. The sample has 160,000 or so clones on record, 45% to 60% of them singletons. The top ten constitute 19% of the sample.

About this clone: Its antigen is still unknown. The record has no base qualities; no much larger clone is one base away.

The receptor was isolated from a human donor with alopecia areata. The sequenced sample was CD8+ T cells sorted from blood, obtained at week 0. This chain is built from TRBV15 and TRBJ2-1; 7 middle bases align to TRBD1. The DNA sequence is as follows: TGTGCCACCAGCAGAGATTTTTGGACAGGCTCCTACAATGAGCAGTTCTTC. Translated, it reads CATSRDFWTGSYNEQFF.